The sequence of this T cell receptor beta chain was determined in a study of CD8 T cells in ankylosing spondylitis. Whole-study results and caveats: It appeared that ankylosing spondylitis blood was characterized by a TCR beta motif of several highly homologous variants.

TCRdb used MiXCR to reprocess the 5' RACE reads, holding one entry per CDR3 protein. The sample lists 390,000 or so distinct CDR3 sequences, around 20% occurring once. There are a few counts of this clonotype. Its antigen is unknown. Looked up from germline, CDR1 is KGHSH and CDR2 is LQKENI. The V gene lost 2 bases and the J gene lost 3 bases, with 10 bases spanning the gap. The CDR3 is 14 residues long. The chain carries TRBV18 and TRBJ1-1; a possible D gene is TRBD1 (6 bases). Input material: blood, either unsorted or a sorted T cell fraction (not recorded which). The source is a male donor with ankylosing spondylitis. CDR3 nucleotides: TGTGCCAGCTCACCAACAGGGAAGTACACTGAAGCTTTCTTT. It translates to CASSPTGKYTEAFF. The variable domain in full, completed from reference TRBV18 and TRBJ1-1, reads NAGVMQNPRHLVRRRGQEARLRCSPMKGHSHVYWYRQLPEEGLKFMVYLQKENIIDESGMPKERFSAEFPKEGPSILRIQQVVRGDSAAYFCASSPTGKYTEAFFGQGTRLTVV.